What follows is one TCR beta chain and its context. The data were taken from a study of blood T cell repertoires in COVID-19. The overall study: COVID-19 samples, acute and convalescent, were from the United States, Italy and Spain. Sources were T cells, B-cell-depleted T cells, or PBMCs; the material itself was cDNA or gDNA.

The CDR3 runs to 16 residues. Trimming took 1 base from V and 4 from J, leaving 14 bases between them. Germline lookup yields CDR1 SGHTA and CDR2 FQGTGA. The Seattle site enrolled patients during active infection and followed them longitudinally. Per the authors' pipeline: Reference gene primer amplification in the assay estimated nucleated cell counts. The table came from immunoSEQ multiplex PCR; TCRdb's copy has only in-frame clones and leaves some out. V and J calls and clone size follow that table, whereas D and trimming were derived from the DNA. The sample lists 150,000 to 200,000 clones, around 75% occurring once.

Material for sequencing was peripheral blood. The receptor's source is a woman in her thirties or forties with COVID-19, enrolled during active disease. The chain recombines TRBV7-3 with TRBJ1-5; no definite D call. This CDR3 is CASSLIVRELNQPQHF. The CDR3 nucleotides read TGTGCCAGCAGCTTAATTGTTAGGGAGCTGAATCAGCCCCAGCATTTT.